These T cell receptor beta chains were read from a single sample in a study of Ad26.COV2.S vaccination and SARS-CoV-2 variants. Some clones are missing from TCRdb's copy, which holds only in-frame ones; the method was immunoSEQ multiplex PCR. Altogether around 340,000 clones are present, 88% being singletons, with the ten largest covering approximately 5.9%. Specimen: peripheral blood, collected in a trial of Ad26.COV2.S vaccine versus placebo. These receptors were taken from a person between 18 and 65 years old who received the Ad26.COV2.S COVID-19 vaccine or a placebo. Both conserved end residues are part of each CDR3. Fields, in order: CDR3 length, D gene, J gene, clone size, V gene, CDR3 DNA, CDR3 protein. A D gene is named only where the DNA matches it firmly. The size of a clone is reported for some rows only, either as once, few or many, or as a class for expanded clones.

length: 15; D: -; J: TRBJ2-7; size: -; V: TRBV11-2; DNA: TGTGCCAGCAGCCTGGGGGGCGGGGGCAGGAGAGAGCAGTACTTC; CDR3: CASSLGGGGRREQYF
length: 13; D: -; J: TRBJ2-3; size: -; V: TRBV10-3; DNA: TGTGCCATCAGTGTCGGTGACACAGATACGCAGTATTTT; CDR3: CAISVGDTDTQYF
length: 15; D: -; J: TRBJ1-2; size: -; V: TRBV19; DNA: TGTGCCATCAGAGGGGCCTTTGGAGGGGACTATGGCTACACCTTC; CDR3: CAIRGAFGGDYGYTF
length: 16; D: -; J: TRBJ2-2; size: few; V: TRBV14; DNA: TGTGCCAGCAGCCAAGATTTGCCCGGGATCCCCGGGGAGCTGTTTTTT; CDR3: CASSQDLPGIPGELFF
length: 12; D: -; J: TRBJ2-7; size: -; V: TRBV6-2/TRBV6-3; DNA: TGTGCCAGCAGTAGATCAGGGGTCGAGCAGTACTTC; CDR3: CASSRSGVEQYF
length: 13; D: -; J: TRBJ2-5; size: -; V: TRBV20-1; DNA: TGCAGTGCTAGTATTGGGGTCGGAGAGACCCAGTACTTC; CDR3: CSASIGVGETQYF
length: 14; D: -; J: TRBJ1-2; size: -; V: TRBV30; DNA: TGTGCCTGGAGTGCCGCGGAGGGGGTTACTGGCTACACCTTC; CDR3: CAWSAAEGVTGYTF
length: 17; D: TRBD1; J: TRBJ1-2; size: -; V: TRBV5-8; DNA: TGTGCCAGCAGCTTGGATAACAGGGGGAGACCTAACTATGGCTACACCTTC; CDR3: CASSLDNRGRPNYGYTF
length: 14; D: -; J: TRBJ1-2; size: -; V: TRBV6-6; DNA: TGTGCCAGCAGTTCCACCGGGGTTAACTATGGCTACACCTTC; CDR3: CASSSTGVNYGYTF
length: 17; D: -; J: TRBJ2-7; size: -; V: TRBV9; DNA: TGTGCCAGCAGCGTAGCGGGCCCAAGTATAGCTCCCTACGAGCAGTACTTC; CDR3: CASSVAGPSIAPYEQYF
length: 16; D: TRBD1; J: TRBJ2-1; size: -; V: TRBV7-9; DNA: TGTGCCAGCAGCCAAGGACAGGGGCCCCCCTACAATGAGCAGTTCTTC; CDR3: CASSQGQGPPYNEQFF
length: 22; D: TRBD2; J: TRBJ2-1; size: once; V: TRBV19; DNA: TGTGCCAGTAGGATCACGACTCCGGGACTAGCGGGGGCCCAGAGCTCCTACAATGAGCAGTTCTTC; CDR3: CASRITTPGLAGAQSSYNEQFF
length: 16; D: TRBD2; J: TRBJ2-2; size: -; V: TRBV5-6; DNA: TGTGCCAGCAGCTCCTCGGGACTAGCGGAATCCGGGGAGCTGTTTTTT; CDR3: CASSSSGLAESGELFF
length: 14; D: -; J: TRBJ1-5; size: once; V: TRBV7-2; DNA: TGTGCCAGCAGCCGCGGGGACCTCGGCCAGCCCCAGCATTTT; CDR3: CASSRGDLGQPQHF
length: 16; D: -; J: TRBJ1-1; size: few; V: TRBV4-2; DNA: TGTGCCAGCAGCCAAGATAGGTTAGGGAGTGGCGCTGAAGCTTTCTTT; CDR3: CASSQDRLGSGAEAFF
length: 16; D: -; J: TRBJ2-3; size: once; V: TRBV6-6; DNA: TGTGCCAGCAGCTTAGGGGGGGTAAGGAGCACAGATACGCAGTATTTT; CDR3: CASSLGGVRSTDTQYF
length: 14; D: -; J: TRBJ2-7; size: -; V: TRBV27; DNA: TGTGCCAGCAGCTTAAGTTCTGGGACGGGGGAGCAGTACTTC; CDR3: CASSLSSGTGEQYF
length: 15; D: -; J: TRBJ1-1; size: -; V: TRBV6-1; DNA: TGTGCCAGCAGTGAAGAGTCAAACATGAACACTGAAGCTTTCTTT; CDR3: CASSEESNMNTEAFF
length: 12; D: -; J: TRBJ1-1; size: -; V: TRBV7-2; DNA: TGTGCCAGCAGCTTCATGAACACTGAAGCTTTCTTT; CDR3: CASSFMNTEAFF
length: 13; D: -; J: TRBJ2-7; size: -; V: TRBV13; DNA: TGTGCCAGCAGCTTGAAACTGGGGTACGAGCAGTACTTC; CDR3: CASSLKLGYEQYF
length: 14; D: -; J: TRBJ2-1; size: -; V: TRBV2; DNA: TGTGCCAGCGGGGTGGGGGGTTACTACAATGAGCAGTTCTTC; CDR3: CASGVGGYYNEQFF
length: 15; D: -; J: TRBJ1-5; size: -; V: TRBV6-2/TRBV6-3; DNA: TGTGCCAGCAGCGTCCCGGGTGCTCCAAATCAGCCCCAGCATTTT; CDR3: CASSVPGAPNQPQHF
length: 16; D: -; J: TRBJ1-1; size: once; V: TRBV4-3; DNA: TGCGCCAGCAGCCACACCCCGGGACGAATGAACACTGAAGCTTTCTTT; CDR3: CASSHTPGRMNTEAFF
length: 16; D: TRBD1; J: TRBJ1-2; size: -; V: TRBV3-1/TRBV3-2; DNA: TGTGCCAGCAGCCCCTGGACAGGGGGCGCCAACTATGGCTACACCTTC; CDR3: CASSPWTGGANYGYTF
length: 15; D: -; J: TRBJ2-7; size: few; V: TRBV19; DNA: TGTGCCAGTAGTATAGTCGGCGGCAGCTCCTACGAGCAGTACTTC; CDR3: CASSIVGGSSYEQYF
length: 15; D: TRBD2; J: TRBJ2-1; size: -; V: TRBV9; DNA: TGTGCCAGCAGCGTAGGGACTAGAGTGTCGCGTGAGCAGTTCTTC; CDR3: CASSVGTRVSREQFF
length: 15; D: TRBD2; J: TRBJ2-3; size: -; V: TRBV5-4; DNA: TGTGCCAGCAGCTTATTAGCGGGAGGGCCGGATACGCAGTATTTT; CDR3: CASSLLAGGPDTQYF
length: 13; D: -; J: TRBJ1-1; size: -; V: TRBV7-9; DNA: TGTGCCAGCAGCCCCGTTCTGTGGGCCGGAGCTTTCTTT; CDR3: CASSPVLWAGAFF
length: 15; D: -; J: TRBJ1-5; size: once; V: TRBV9; DNA: TGTGCCAGCAGCCCAGACGGCCGGGAGCATCAGCCCCAGCATTTT; CDR3: CASSPDGREHQPQHF
length: 14; D: -; J: TRBJ2-7; size: -; V: TRBV5-1; DNA: TGCGCCAGCAGCGAGGGACAAGGAGGGTTAGAGCAGTACTTC; CDR3: CASSEGQGGLEQYF
length: 15; D: -; J: TRBJ2-1; size: once; V: TRBV19; DNA: TGTGCCAGTAGTATTTGGAGCGACTCCTACAATGAGCAGTTCTTC; CDR3: CASSIWSDSYNEQFF
length: 15; D: -; J: TRBJ1-4; size: -; V: TRBV7-2; DNA: TGTGCCAGCAGCACAAGACCGGACGGGACGCGAAAACTGTTTTTT; CDR3: CASSTRPDGTRKLFF
length: 12; D: -; J: TRBJ2-3; size: -; V: TRBV28; DNA: TGTGCCAGCAGCTGGACTATCTGGTGGCAGTATTTT; CDR3: CASSWTIWWQYF
length: 18; D: TRBD1; J: TRBJ1-2; size: -; V: TRBV25-1; DNA: TGTGCCAGCAGTAATACCGGGACAGGGGGCTATAGGAACTATGGCTACACCTTC; CDR3: CASSNTGTGGYRNYGYTF
length: 15; D: -; J: TRBJ1-6; size: -; V: TRBV6-5; DNA: TGTGCCAGCACCTACAGAAGCTCCTATAATTCACCCCTCCACTTT; CDR3: CASTYRSSYNSPLHF
length: 16; D: TRBD1; J: TRBJ2-1; size: -; V: TRBV19; DNA: TGTGCCAGTAGTTATCCGCCGGGACAGCCGTACAATGAGCAGTTCTTC; CDR3: CASSYPPGQPYNEQFF
length: 11; D: -; J: TRBJ1-2; size: -; V: TRBV30; DNA: TGTGCCTGGAGTTTCTTATTTAGCTACACCTTC; CDR3: CAWSFLFSYTF
length: 13; D: -; J: TRBJ2-4; size: once; V: TRBV11-2; DNA: TGTGCCAGCAGCCCGACGAGGGGGAACATTCAGTACTTC; CDR3: CASSPTRGNIQYF
length: 14; D: -; J: TRBJ2-3; size: -; V: TRBV18; DNA: TGTGCCAGCTCACCACCGGTCAATTCGGATACGCAGTATTTT; CDR3: CASSPPVNSDTQYF
length: 14; D: -; J: TRBJ1-2; size: -; V: TRBV6-6; DNA: TGTGCCAGCAGCCAGACAGAAGCTAACTATGGCTACACCTTC; CDR3: CASSQTEANYGYTF
length: 18; D: TRBD2; J: TRBJ2-7; size: -; V: TRBV5-4; DNA: TGTGCCAGCAGCCCACAGGGACTAGCGGGCCCTCGAGGATACGAGCAGTACTTC; CDR3: CASSPQGLAGPRGYEQYF
length: 15; D: TRBD2; J: TRBJ2-1; size: -; V: TRBV24-1; DNA: TGTGCCACCAGTGATAGGAGCGGGAGTGGCAATGAGCAGTTCTTC; CDR3: CATSDRSGSGNEQFF